The clone carrying this T cell receptor (beta chain) was seen only a few times. As yet, its antigen is unknown. Reverse transcribing all isolated RNA meant expressed TCRB transcripts were sequenced. Naive, central memory and regulatory T cell samples averaged about 3.57 million immunoSEQ reads each. Produced via immunoSEQ multiplex PCR; TCRdb's table is partial and in-frame only. The data show around 280,000 clones, 14% to 15% seen once. This entry comes from a study of beta chain features in type 1 diabetes. Study-wide results and limits: Sequencing used cDNA, and cells with high TCR expression could therefore be over-represented. Type 1 diabetes patients had moderately but significantly shorter TCRB CDR3s in all four CD4+ subsets.

Germline V CDR1 and CDR2: GTSNPN, SVGIG (reference sequence). J lost 6 bases, V lost 1 base, and 7 bases had no gene match. This CDR3 has 14 residues. The receptor's source is a man younger than 35 with type 1 diabetes. Sequencing input: naive CD4+ T cells from blood. V is TRBV30 and J is TRBJ2-5; the match to TRBD1 covers 8 bases. In DNA, the CDR3 is TGTGCCTGGAGTGGCCGGACAGGGATTAAGACCCAGTACTTC. Its translation is CAWSGRTGIKTQYF.